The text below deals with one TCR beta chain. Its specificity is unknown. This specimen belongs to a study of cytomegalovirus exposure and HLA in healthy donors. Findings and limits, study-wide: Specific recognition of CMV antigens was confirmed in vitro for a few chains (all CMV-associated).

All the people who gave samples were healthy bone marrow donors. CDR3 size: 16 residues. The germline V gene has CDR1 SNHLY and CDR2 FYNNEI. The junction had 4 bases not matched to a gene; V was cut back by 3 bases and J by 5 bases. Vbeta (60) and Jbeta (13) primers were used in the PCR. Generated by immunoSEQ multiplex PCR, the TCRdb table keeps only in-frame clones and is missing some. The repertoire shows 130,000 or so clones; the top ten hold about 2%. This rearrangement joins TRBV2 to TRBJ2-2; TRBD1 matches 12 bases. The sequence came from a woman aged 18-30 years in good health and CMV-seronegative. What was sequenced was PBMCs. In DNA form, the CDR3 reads TGTGCCAGCAGTGACGGGGACAGGGGGCCTACCGGGGAGCTGTTTTTT. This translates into CASSDGDRGPTGELFF.